The 28 T cell receptor beta chains given below trace back to one sample, sequenced in a study of cytomegalovirus exposure and HLA in healthy donors. PCR was performed using 60 Vbeta and 13 Jbeta primers. The repertoire was sequenced with immunoSEQ multiplex PCR; TCRdb's copy has only in-frame clones and lacks some. The sample carries 170,000 or so clones, 77% recorded once. The sequenced sample was PBMCs. The source is a woman in her twenties or thirties in good health and CMV-seronegative.

This chain links TRBV11-2 with TRBJ1-3, with a weak D call TRBD1 (5 bases). V dropped 11 bases and J dropped 0 bases, with 11 bases sitting between them. The CDR3 has 13 amino acids. The germline gives CDR1 SGHAT, CDR2 FQNNGV. The CDR3 DNA is TGTGCCCCCCTGGGGCCCTCTGGAAACACCATATATTTT. It yields the protein CAPLGPSGNTIYF.

This chain connects TRBV18 to TRBJ1-2, with no clear D. The V end lost 6 bases, the J end lost 2 bases, and 7 bases lay between the germline ends. CDR1 is KGHSH and CDR2 is LQKENI in the germline V gene. CDR3 length: 12 residues. CDR3: CASSSGNYGYTF. The CDR3 DNA sequence: TGTGCCAGCTCCTCGGGGAACTATGGCTACACCTTC.

V usage is TRBV20-1 and J usage is TRBJ1-1; no definite D call. V was pared by 8 bases and J by 3 bases, with 7 bases between. Germline lookup yields CDR1 DFQATT and CDR2 SNEGSKA (reference sequence). CDR3 length: 10 amino acids. The chain's CDR3 is CSYSDTEAFF. In DNA form, the CDR3 reads TGCAGTTATTCGGACACTGAAGCTTTCTTT.

This clone was counted a few times. The chain employs TRBV2 and TRBJ2-7; maybe TRBD2 (5 bases). V gave up 6 bases and J gave up 6 bases, with 15 bases separating them. The CDR3 runs to 13 residues. The germline V gene has CDR1 SNHLY and CDR2 FYNNEI. The CDR3: CASSNSGRPEQYF. The CDR3 DNA reads as TGTGCCAGCAGCAACAGCGGCCGGCCCGAGCAGTACTTC.

The rearrangement links TRBV7-3 to TRBJ1-2; 8 bases match TRBD1. The CDR3 length is 15 residues. V gave up 2 bases and J gave up 4 bases; unmatched junction bases: 6. Germline V lookup: CDR1 SGHTA, CDR2 FQGTGA. The CDR3 is CASSLQGAIPYGYTF. The CDR3 DNA reads TGTGCCAGCAGCTTACAGGGGGCGATCCCCTATGGCTACACCTTC.

Turning to this clone: The sample carries other DNA sequences with the same CDR3. This chain connects TRBV5-6 to TRBJ1-2; TRBD1 agrees at 7 bases. The length of the CDR3 is 15 residues. Germline CDR1 SGHDT, CDR2 YYEEEE. V lost 0 bases, J lost 0 bases, and 2 bases stayed unmatched. The DNA of the CDR3 is TGTGCCAGCAGCTTGGAGCAGGGGGCTAACTATGGCTACACCTTC. Residues: CASSLEQGANYGYTF.

V is TRBV7-9 and J is TRBJ1-1; possible D gene TRBD1, 5 bases. Germline CDR1 reads SEHNR; CDR2 reads FQNEAQ (reference sequence). The ends were cut back, 6 bases at V and 1 base at J, with 12 bases in the middle. CDR3 length equals 14 residues. CDR3 region: CASRPGQKNTEAFF. DNA of the CDR3: TGTGCCAGCAGGCCAGGACAAAAGAACACTGAAGCTTTCTTT.

This clone appeared a single time. This chain links TRBV6-5 with TRBJ2-5, with a tentative D call TRBD1 (5 bases). Germline CDR1 is MNHEY and CDR2 is SVGAGI. Trimming removed 0 bases at V and 11 bases at J, with 19 bases between. CDR3 length: 15 amino acids. This CDR3 reads CASSYSGLVTGLQYF. The CDR3 DNA is TGTGCCAGCAGTTACTCGGGATTAGTTACAGGTTTGCAGTACTTC.

The rearrangement joins TRBV5-4 to TRBJ2-7, with D perhaps TRBD2 (6 bases). V shed 4 bases and J shed 2 bases, with 10 bases lying between them. Germline CDR1 reads SGHNT; CDR2 reads YYREEE (reference sequence). The CDR3 loop spans 13 amino acids. CDR3 protein: CASSPAGTYEQYF. The CDR3 DNA is TGTGCCAGCAGCCCTGCGGGAACCTACGAGCAGTACTTC.

On this clone: A read error may account for a junction end that differs from germline. The rearrangement uses TRBV7-9 and TRBJ1-6; D unclear. The germline gives CDR1 SEHNR, CDR2 FQNEAQ (reference sequence). The CDR3 contains 15 residues. The CDR3 loop is CSSSLTSPYNSPLHF. The CDR3 nucleotides read TGTTCCAGCAGCCTGACATCCCCCTATAATTCACCCCTCCACTTT.

This sequence joins TRBV10-3 and TRBJ2-1, with TRBD2 matching 15 bases. CDR3 length equals 16 residues. The trim removed 6 bases at V and 9 bases at J, leaving 9 bases unmatched. Germline-derived CDR1 and CDR2 are ENHRY and SYGVKD. The CDR3 nucleotides read TGTGCCATCAGCCTGATAGGACTAGCGGGGGGGCGTGAGCAGTTCTTC. It encodes CAISLIGLAGGREQFF.

The chain has TRBV7-6 and TRBJ1-1, with D perhaps TRBD1 (5 bases). This CDR3 has 13 amino acids. Germline CDR1 reads SGHVS; CDR2 reads FNYEAQ. V dropped 3 bases and J dropped 7 bases, with 12 bases sitting between them. CDR3 region: CASSLWQGVEAFF. The CDR3 DNA reads TGTGCCAGCAGCTTGTGGCAAGGGGTTGAAGCTTTCTTT.

The CDR3 spells CASSLDRVGETQYF. The DNA of the CDR3 is TGCGCCAGCAGCTTGGACAGGGTGGGTGAGACCCAGTACTTC. The chain recombines TRBV5-1 with TRBJ2-5, with a tentative D call TRBD1 (6 bases). The ends were cut back, 0 bases at V and 5 bases at J, with 11 bases in the middle. CDR1 and CDR2 (germline): SGHRS, YFSETQ. The CDR3 has 14 amino acids.

Only one count was recorded for this clone. The chain is built from TRBV13 and TRBJ1-1; D is perhaps TRBD1 (5 bases). Germline V gives CDR1 PRHDT, CDR2 FYEKMQ (reference sequence). Trimming stripped 3 bases from V and 0 bases from J, with 8 bases between. The length of the CDR3 is 14 residues. This CDR3 is CASSLVRVNTEAFF. In DNA form, the CDR3 reads TGTGCCAGCAGCTTGGTCAGGGTGAACACTGAAGCTTTCTTT.

The chain is built from TRBV4-2 and TRBJ2-5; D is uncertain. The J call may not be correct, given that the DNA end is closer to TRBJ2-7. The CDR3 runs 15 residues. CDR1 LGHNA and CDR2 YNFKEQ come from the germline V gene. CDR3 coding DNA: TGTGCCAGCAGCGAAGCCCCCTCTCTGTCGTACGAGCAGTACTTC. This encodes CASSEAPSLSYEQYF.

This chain uses TRBV5-1 with TRBJ1-2; 7 bases agree with TRBD1. The CDR3 covers 16 residues. The ends lost 0 bases at V and 4 bases at J; junction bases unmatched: 9. The germline CDR1 and CDR2 sequences are SGHRS and YFSETQ. The CDR3 DNA reads TGCGCCAGCAGCTTGGGTCCCTGGGACAGCTCCTATGGCTACACCTTC. It is translated as CASSLGPWDSSYGYTF.

The V and J genes are TRBV2 and TRBJ2-5; TRBD2 agrees at 8 bases. V dropped 4 bases and J dropped 5; count of bases not matched to a gene: 6. CDR3 length equals 14 residues. Germline V gene lookup returns CDR1 SNHLY and CDR2 FYNNEI. Written as DNA, the CDR3 is TGTGCCAGCAGTGTCCGGGGGGGCAGGGAGACCCAGTACTTC. Its translation is CASSVRGGRETQYF.

Here the CDR3 reads CASSDQVNQPQHF. The CDR3 nucleotides are TGTGCCAGCAGTGACCAGGTCAATCAGCCCCAGCATTTT. The chain links TRBV2 to TRBJ1-5; D not resolved. The CDR3 runs to 13 residues. V shed 3 bases and J shed 3 bases, with 6 bases lying between them. CDR1 and CDR2 (germline): SNHLY, FYNNEI.

This clone was counted only a few times. V is TRBV27 and J is TRBJ2-6; D unresolved. CDR1 is MNHEY, CDR2 SMNVEV, per germline (reference sequence). This CDR3 comprises 15 residues. V was shortened by 6 bases and J by 2 bases, with 11 bases between the two germline ends. The DNA of the CDR3 is TGTGCCAGCAGCAGGTCGGTGACTGGGGCCAACGTCCTGACTTTC. Translation: CASSRSVTGANVLTF.

The J gene is TRBJ2-1, the V gene TRBV29-1, with 9 positions matching TRBD2. Germline V gives CDR1 SQVTM, CDR2 ANQGSEA. The CDR3 contains 15 residues. The junction had 6 bases not matched to a gene; V was cut back by 6 bases and J by 0 bases. The CDR3 DNA sequence: TGCAGCGTAGCTAGCGGGGCGAGCTCCTACAATGAGCAGTTCTTC. Residues: CSVASGASSYNEQFF.

Concerning this clone itself: One end of the junction does not line up with germline, which may come from a read error. The chain has TRBV5-6 and TRBJ2-7, with TRBD1 matching 8 bases. Per the germline V gene, CDR1 is SGHDT and CDR2 is YYEEEE. The CDR3 has 11 residues. The DNA for the CDR3 is TGCAGGGGGCGACGTCCCCACGAGCAGTACTTC. Its translation is CRGRRPHEQYF.

This clone was counted once. V is TRBV6-6 and J is TRBJ1-1, with D maybe TRBD1 (5 bases). The germline V and J ends were trimmed by 7 bases and 1 base, with 19 bases remaining between them. Germline lookup yields CDR1 MNHNY and CDR2 SVGAGI (reference sequence). This CDR3 is 16 amino acids long. The CDR3, as DNA: TGTGCCAGCATCGTAGAAGTAGGGGCTACGAACACTGAAGCTTTCTTT. Protein product: CASIVEVGATNTEAFF.

The gene calls are TRBV5-4 and TRBJ1-6; 8 bases are shared with TRBD1. Looked up from germline, CDR1 is SGHNT and CDR2 is YYREEE (reference sequence). The CDR3 sequence is 14 residues long. Trimming at V came to 3 bases and at J to 10 bases, leaving 6 bases not matched to a gene. CDR3 sequence: CASSSGQGRSPLHF. CDR3 bases: TGTGCCAGCAGCTCCGGACAGGGCAGATCACCCCTCCACTTT.

V usage is TRBV9 and J usage is TRBJ1-4; possible D gene TRBD1, 5 bases. With 2 bases removed from V and 2 bases from J, the gap between germline ends came to 16 bases. This CDR3 is built from 17 residues. Germline lookup yields CDR1 SGDLS and CDR2 YYNGEE. The CDR3 DNA reads TGTGCCAGCAGCGTTGAGGGGAGGGGTGCGACTAATGAAAAACTGTTTTTT. Encoded protein: CASSVEGRGATNEKLFF.

The V gene is TRBV2, the J gene TRBJ1-1; D may be TRBD1 (6 bases). The CDR3 extends over 14 amino acids. Germline-derived CDR1 and CDR2 are SNHLY and FYNNEI. V lost 6 bases and J 4 bases, leaving 15 bases between the germline ends. The chain's CDR3 is CASSAQQGATEAFF. CDR3 bases: TGTGCCAGCAGCGCTCAACAGGGAGCCACTGAAGCTTTCTTT.

The rearrangement links TRBV6-1 to TRBJ1-1, with TRBD1 identical over 8 bases. The CDR3 has 14 amino acids. CDR1 is MNHNS and CDR2 is SASEGT in the germline V gene. J was trimmed by 6 bases and V by 5 bases; bases with no gene match: 8. The CDR3, as DNA: TGTGCCAGCAGTTCGGACAGGGATTTTGCTGAAGCTTTCTTT. Its protein product is CASSSDRDFAEAFF.

The genes are TRBV10-3 and TRBJ1-1; D remains ambiguous. V was shortened by 3 bases and J by 5 bases, with 16 bases between the two germline ends. Per germline, CDR1 ENHRY and CDR2 SYGVKD. The CDR3 has 15 residues. The CDR3 region is CAISDPDGVWTEAFF. The CDR3 DNA follows: TGTGCCATCAGTGACCCCGACGGAGTTTGGACTGAAGCTTTCTTT.

The chain joins TRBV4-1 to TRBJ2-2; a weak D match, TRBD1 (6 bases). This CDR3 is 15 amino acids long. From germline, CDR1 is MGHRA and CDR2 YSYEKL. Trimming removed 3 bases from V and 4 bases from J, with 12 bases in between. The CDR3: CASSQDSGVTGELFF. CDR3 DNA: TGCGCCAGCAGCCAGGACTCAGGGGTCACCGGGGAGCTGTTTTTT.